What follows are 4 T cell receptor beta chains derived from one specimen sequenced in a study of CD8 T cells in Susac syndrome. Reverse transcription of about 0.5 to 1 ug RNA was carried out with random hexamers. TCRdb re-derived calls from the immunoSEQ multiplex PCR reads in MiXCR, one entry per CDR3 protein. The sample has 300,000 or so distinct CDR3 sequences; 90% to 95% are singletons. The sequenced material came from CD4+ T cells from PBMCs. The receptors come from a human donor with multiple sclerosis.

The chain carries TRBV20-1 and TRBJ1-2; D gene uncertain. The CDR3 extends over 15 amino acids. Germline V CDR1 and CDR2: DFQATT, SNEGSKA (reference sequence). With 0 bases removed from V and 7 bases from J, the gap between germline ends came to 18 bases. CDR3 coding DNA: TGCAGTGCTAGAGATAGGGTTTCCCGCTCGCTTGGCTACACCTTC. It is translated as CSARDRVSRSLGYTF.

The V and J genes are TRBV10-3 and TRBJ1-5, with a possible D match to TRBD1 (5 bases). Deletions cut 4 bases from V and 2 bases from J, with 12 bases between. Germline V gives CDR1 ENHRY, CDR2 SYGVKD. The CDR3 covers 15 residues. The CDR3 DNA is TGTGCCATCAGTGGCCGGGACGGTCGCAATCAGCCCCAGCATTTT. It encodes CAISGRDGRNQPQHF.

This chain links TRBV6-6 with TRBJ1-5; TRBD1 agrees at 9 bases. Germline CDR1 and CDR2: MNHNY and SVGAGI (reference sequence). The CDR3 has 16 residues. V lost 6 bases, J lost 2 bases, and 8 bases stayed unmatched. The CDR3 nucleotides read TGTGCCAGCAGCTGGGGGACAGGGCAGGGCAATCAGCCCCAGCATTTT. Translating it yields CASSWGTGQGNQPQHF.

The CDR3 DNA follows: TGCGCCAGCAGCTCACAGGGTCCCCCAGATACGCAGTATTTT. This gives the protein CASSSQGPPDTQYF. The chain has TRBV5-1 and TRBJ2-3; D is perhaps TRBD1 (6 bases). This CDR3 has 14 amino acids. V shed 3 bases and J shed 4 bases, with 12 bases lying between them. Germline V gene lookup returns CDR1 SGHRS and CDR2 YFSETQ. Drawing the rest from reference TRBV5-1 and TRBJ2-3, the complete variable domain is KAGVTQTPRYLIKTRGQQVTLSCSPISGHRSVSWYQQTPGQGLQFLFEYFSETQRNKGNFPGRFSGRQFSNSRSEMNVSTLELGDSALYLCASSSQGPPDTQYFGPGTRLTVL.